This entry features one T cell receptor (beta chain) sequence. Antigen specificity is unknown. The sample comes from a study of cytomegalovirus exposure and HLA in healthy donors. Study-level results: Investigators reported 150 to 200 TCR beta chains as tied to cytomegalovirus. Diagnosis of cytomegalovirus status made by the classifier reportedly showed high specificity and sensitivity.

The donors were part of the validation cohort of 95 to 150 subjects. That cohort was separate from the first cohort, which comprised fewer than 800 subjects. Assay used: immunoSEQ multiplex PCR; TCRdb lists only in-frame clones, some missing. The sample has about 240,000 clones, more than 75% seen once. This CDR3 region has 16 residues. Germline CDR1 is SGDLS and CDR2 is YYNGEE. Trimming at V came to 4 bases and at J to 1 base, leaving 7 bases not matched to a gene. V gene TRBV9 combines with J gene TRBJ2-2; 7 bases line up with TRBD1. This clonotype was obtained from a woman aged 25-40 years in good health and CMV-seropositive. The source material was PBMCs. The CDR3 sequence: CASSPLGTENTGELFF. CDR3 bases: TGTGCCAGCAGCCCACTCGGGACAGAGAACACCGGGGAGCTGTTTTTT.